The next 13 T cell receptor beta chains were all read from a single sample in a study of OX40 agonist ivuxolimab in advanced cancers. TCRdb's copy holds only in-frame clones and misses some; the assay was immunoSEQ multiplex PCR. Counted here are about 79,000 clones, roughly 88% occurring once; the ten biggest clones make up less than 5%. The sample here was CD4+ or CD8+ T cells sorted from blood, taken in a trial of the OX40 agonist ivuxolimab. The receptors derive from an adult with an advanced solid tumor such as melanoma, head and neck, liver or kidney cancer.

This chain uses TRBV13 with TRBJ2-5, with D tentatively TRBD1 (5 bases). V lost 0 bases, J lost 4 bases, and 6 bases lay in between. The CDR3 is made up of 13 amino acids. Germline V CDR1 and CDR2: PRHDT, FYEKMQ (reference sequence). The CDR3 here is CASSLGRAETQYF. The CDR3 DNA reads TGTGCCAGCAGCTTAGGCAGGGCAGAGACCCAGTACTTC.

J is TRBJ2-7 and V is TRBV7-2, with D perhaps matching TRBD1 (5 bases). The CDR3 is made up of 13 amino acids. The V gene lost 4 bases and the J gene lost 1 base, with 8 bases spanning the gap. In germline, CDR1 is SGHTA, CDR2 FQGNSA. For the CDR3, the DNA is TGTGCCAGCAGCTCCAGGGATTCCTACGAGCAGTACTTC. Translation: CASSSRDSYEQYF.

The chain carries TRBV7-9 and TRBJ2-3; D remains ambiguous. The V gene's germline CDR1 is SEHNR and CDR2 FQNEAQ (reference sequence). The CDR3 covers 15 residues. The germline V and J ends were trimmed by 5 bases and 2 bases, with 14 bases remaining between them. This CDR3 reads CASSPKQRLTDTQYF. Here the CDR3 DNA reads TGTGCCAGCAGCCCGAAGCAGAGACTCACAGATACGCAGTATTTT.

This chain links TRBV6-1 with TRBJ1-6, with D hard to call. The CDR3 is made up of 15 amino acids. Trimming took 3 bases from V and 4 from J, leaving 10 bases between them. CDR1 and CDR2 (germline): MNHNS, SASEGT. The CDR3 loop is CASSELAEYNSPLHF. CDR3 DNA: TGTGCCAGCAGTGAGTTAGCGGAGTATAATTCACCCCTCCACTTT.

The rearrangement links TRBV9 to TRBJ1-5; possibly TRBD1 for D (5 bases). The CDR3 covers 14 residues. Deletions cut 4 bases from V and 5 bases from J, with 13 bases between. Germline V gives CDR1 SGDLS, CDR2 YYNGEE. CDR3 bases: TGTGCCAGCAGCCCCGGGGGGTCGGATCAGCCCCAGCATTTT. It yields the protein CASSPGGSDQPQHF.

The J gene is TRBJ2-7, the V gene TRBV4-1; 10 bases agree with TRBD1. V trimming: 3 bases; J trimming: 1 base; junction bases outside the gene matches: 6. The CDR3 is 16 residues long. Germline V gene lookup returns CDR1 MGHRA and CDR2 YSYEKL. CDR3 DNA sequence: TGCGCCAGCAGCCAGAGGACAGGGGGTGATTCCTACGAGCAGTACTTC. This encodes CASSQRTGGDSYEQYF.

The chain links TRBV10-3 to TRBJ2-1; 8 bases map to TRBD1. The CDR3 sequence is 14 residues long. The V gene end was trimmed by 6 bases and the J gene end by 6 bases; junction bases not matched to a gene: 7. CDR1 is ENHRY, CDR2 SYGVKD, per germline. Here the CDR3 DNA reads TGTGCCATCAGCCCCGGGACAGGATCCAATGAGCAGTTCTTC. Translation: CAISPGTGSNEQFF.

This chain joins TRBV7-9 and TRBJ1-1; TRBD1 might be the D (5 bases). This CDR3 has 14 residues. The germline V gene has CDR1 SEHNR and CDR2 FQNEAQ (reference sequence). V gave up 3 bases and J gave up 0 bases, with 8 bases separating them. CDR3 protein: CASSLGQMNTEAFF. CDR3 DNA sequence: TGTGCCAGCAGCTTGGGGCAAATGAACACTGAAGCTTTCTTT. The full variable domain, rest sourced from reference TRBV7-9 and TRBJ1-1, is DTGVSQNPRHKITKRGQNVTFRCDPISEHNRLYWYRQTLGQGPEFLTYFQNEAQLEKSRLLSDRFSAERPKGSFSTLEIQRTEQGDSAMYLCASSLGQMNTEAFFGQGTRLTVV.

Details on this clone: The same CDR3 is also encoded by other DNA sequences in this sample. The V gene is TRBV9, the J gene TRBJ2-5; D uncertain. The CDR3 totals 12 residues. Looked up from germline, CDR1 is SGDLS and CDR2 is YYNGEE. Trimming cost V 4 bases and J 0 bases, with 4 bases left between them. The CDR3 reads CASSRNQETQYF. Written as DNA, the CDR3 is TGTGCCAGCAGCCGAAACCAAGAGACCCAGTACTTC.

V gene TRBV7-9 combines with J gene TRBJ2-3; D is uncertain. V lost 1 base and J lost 1, with 6 bases in between. The CDR3 is made up of 14 amino acids. Looked up from germline, CDR1 is SEHNR and CDR2 is FQNEAQ (reference sequence). The CDR3 DNA sequence: TGTGCCAGCAGCTTAGGAATCCGCACAGATACGCAGTATTTT. Protein sequence: CASSLGIRTDTQYF. The whole variable domain, filled in from reference TRBV7-9 and TRBJ2-3, reads DTGVSQNPRHKITKRGQNVTFRCDPISEHNRLYWYRQTLGQGPEFLTYFQNEAQLEKSRLLSDRFSAERPKGSFSTLEIQRTEQGDSAMYLCASSLGIRTDTQYFGPGTRLTVL.

As for this clone: A junction boundary mismatches the germline segment, possibly from a read error. The rearrangement uses TRBV10-3 and TRBJ1-2; 9 positions agree with TRBD1. Germline CDR1 and CDR2: ENHRY and SYGVKD. The CDR3 totals 16 residues. Here the CDR3 reads CVISDPGQGSTYGYTF. CDR3 sequence (DNA): TGTGTCATCAGTGATCCGGGACAGGGTTCCACCTATGGCTACACCTTC.

Here the CDR3 reads CASRSTGQSSYEQYF. The CDR3 DNA sequence: TGTGCCAGCAGATCTACGGGACAGAGCTCCTACGAGCAGTACTTC. The V and J genes are TRBV28 and TRBJ2-7; 7 positions match TRBD1. The CDR3 loop spans 15 amino acids. CDR1 is MDHEN, CDR2 SYDVKM, per germline. V gave up 6 bases and J gave up 0 bases; unmatched junction bases: 8.

Only one count was recorded for this clone. This chain connects TRBV28 to TRBJ2-3; D is unresolved. The ends were cut back, 7 bases at V and 4 bases at J, with 9 bases in the middle. Germline assignment: CDR1 MDHEN and CDR2 SYDVKM. CDR3 length: 12 residues. The CDR3 sequence is CASKNPADTQYF. The CDR3 DNA reads TGTGCCAGCAAGAACCCGGCAGATACGCAGTATTTT.